The rows below give T cell receptor beta chains drawn from one sample of a study of T cells in Graves' hyperthyroidism and ophthalmopathy. TCRdb called the multiplex PCR reads again in MiXCR, with one record for every CDR3 protein. The table has around 600,000 distinct CDR3 sequences, around 16% seen once. Specimen: blood. These receptors all stem from a woman in her 30s with Graves' hyperthyroidism. CDR3s include the opening cysteine and the closing phenylalanine or tryptophan. D genes are given only for firm matches. Size is omitted from some rows. Given values are once, few, many or a class for expanded clones.

V gene: TRBV18; D gene: .; J gene: TRBJ2-1; clone size: many; CDR3 protein: CASSPEDGYNEQFF; CDR3 DNA: TGTGCCAGCTCACCCGAGGACGGTTACAATGAGCAGTTCTTC
V gene: TRBV20-1; D gene: .; J gene: TRBJ2-1; clone size: many; CDR3 protein: CSARRVGLGNEQFF; CDR3 DNA: TGCAGTGCTAGAAGAGTGGGGTTAGGGAATGAGCAGTTCTTC
V gene: TRBV6-1; D gene: .; J gene: TRBJ2-6; clone size: .; CDR3 protein: CASSEVDLIANVLTF; CDR3 DNA: TGTGCCAGCAGTGAAGTGGATCTGATAGCCAACGTCCTGACTTTC
V gene: TRBV6-1; D gene: .; J gene: TRBJ1-2; clone size: few; CDR3 protein: CASSEALGRALYGYTF; CDR3 DNA: TGTGCCAGCAGTGAAGCGCTCGGGAGAGCGCTCTATGGCTACACCTTC
V gene: TRBV6-1; D gene: .; J gene: TRBJ1-1; clone size: few; CDR3 protein: CASIRTRQNTEAFF; CDR3 DNA: TGTGCCAGCATCCGGACCAGACAAAACACTGAAGCTTTCTTT
V gene: TRBV19; D gene: TRBD1; J gene: TRBJ1-1; clone size: .; CDR3 protein: CASYRGTATAEAFF; CDR3 DNA: TGTGCCAGTTACCGAGGGACAGCGACCGCTGAAGCTTTCTTT
V gene: TRBV6-1; D gene: .; J gene: TRBJ1-5; clone size: .; CDR3 protein: CASSEKGWGSEAQHF; CDR3 DNA: TGTGCCAGCAGTGAAAAGGGCTGGGGAAGCGAGGCCCAGCATTTT
V gene: TRBV6-5; D gene: .; J gene: TRBJ1-5; clone size: many; CDR3 protein: CASSYSSRGSNQPQHF; CDR3 DNA: TGTGCCAGCAGTTACTCGAGCAGGGGTAGCAATCAGCCCCAGCATTTT
V gene: TRBV12-3/TRBV12-4; D gene: .; J gene: TRBJ2-7; clone size: many; CDR3 protein: CASSLLRAYEQYF; CDR3 DNA: TGTGCCAGCAGTTTATTACGTGCCTACGAGCAGTACTTC
V gene: TRBV3-1; D gene: .; J gene: TRBJ2-5; clone size: many; CDR3 protein: CASSQGWDTQETQYF; CDR3 DNA: TGTGCCAGCAGCCAAGGCTGGGACACACAAGAGACCCAGTACTTC
V gene: TRBV7-8; D gene: TRBD2; J gene: TRBJ2-1; clone size: many; CDR3 protein: CASSLVQGGSYNEQFF; CDR3 DNA: TGTGCCAGCAGCTTAGTGCAGGGAGGGTCCTACAATGAGCAGTTCTTC
V gene: TRBV29-1; D gene: TRBD2; J gene: TRBJ2-7; clone size: .; CDR3 protein: CSVDGLAGGYEQYF; CDR3 DNA: TGCAGCGTTGATGGACTAGCGGGCGGCTACGAGCAGTACTTC
V gene: TRBV4-1; D gene: .; J gene: TRBJ2-2; clone size: many; CDR3 protein: CASSHVGRKTGELFF; CDR3 DNA: TGCGCCAGCAGTCACGTAGGTCGGAAAACCGGGGAGCTGTTTTTT
V gene: TRBV5-5; D gene: .; J gene: TRBJ2-3; clone size: many; CDR3 protein: CASSLEGQGGDTQYF; CDR3 DNA: TGTGCCAGCAGCTTAGAGGGGCAGGGTGGTGATACGCAGTATTTT
V gene: TRBV6-1; D gene: .; J gene: TRBJ1-5; clone size: .; CDR3 protein: CASRLAGDHQPQHF; CDR3 DNA: TGTGCCAGCCGTTTGGCAGGGGACCATCAGCCCCAGCATTTT
V gene: TRBV2; D gene: .; J gene: TRBJ1-6; clone size: few; CDR3 protein: CASKVGSSYNSPLHF; CDR3 DNA: TGTGCCAGCAAAGTGGGGAGCTCCTATAATTCACCCCTCCACTTT
V gene: TRBV18; D gene: .; J gene: TRBJ2-1; clone size: many; CDR3 protein: CASSPETESYNEQFF; CDR3 DNA: TGTGCCAGCTCACCAGAGACGGAGTCCTACAATGAGCAGTTCTTC
V gene: TRBV7-2; D gene: TRBD2; J gene: TRBJ2-7; clone size: .; CDR3 protein: CASSLGRVGEQYF; CDR3 DNA: TGTGCCAGCAGCTTGGGGAGGGTAGGCGAGCAGTACTTC
V gene: TRBV30; D gene: .; J gene: TRBJ2-3; clone size: many; CDR3 protein: CASTRDGHTDTQYF; CDR3 DNA: TGTGCTTCTACTCGGGACGGACACACAGATACGCAGTATTTT
V gene: TRBV18; D gene: .; J gene: TRBJ2-3; clone size: many; CDR3 protein: CASSPNVQEQYF; CDR3 DNA: TGTGCCAGCTCACCAAACGTCCAGGAGCAGTATTTT
V gene: TRBV29-1; D gene: TRBD2; J gene: TRBJ2-3; clone size: few; CDR3 protein: CSVVSLADLTDTQYF; CDR3 DNA: TGCAGCGTTGTCTCCCTAGCGGACCTCACAGATACGCAGTATTTT
V gene: TRBV30; D gene: TRBD1; J gene: TRBJ1-2; clone size: many; CDR3 protein: CAWTAGRGIGYTF; CDR3 DNA: TGTGCCTGGACCGCCGGCAGGGGGATTGGCTACACCTTC
V gene: TRBV5-6; D gene: TRBD1; J gene: TRBJ2-3; clone size: few; CDR3 protein: CASSLVDRDVDTQYF; CDR3 DNA: TGTGCCAGCAGCTTGGTGGACAGGGATGTAGATACGCAGTATTTT
V gene: TRBV24-1; D gene: TRBD2; J gene: TRBJ2-1; clone size: .; CDR3 protein: CATSSFSGTSGTFQSYNEQFF; CDR3 DNA: TGTGCCACCAGCAGTTTTAGCGGGACTAGCGGGACGTTCCAATCCTACAATGAGCAGTTCTTC
V gene: TRBV10-3; D gene: .; J gene: TRBJ2-5; clone size: few; CDR3 protein: CAISKDASRKDQYF; CDR3 DNA: TGTGCCATCAGTAAGGACGCCTCTAGAAAGGACCAGTACTTC
V gene: TRBV12-3/TRBV12-4; D gene: TRBD1; J gene: TRBJ2-7; clone size: few; CDR3 protein: CASSPLGQGAYEQYF; CDR3 DNA: TGTGCCAGCAGCCCTTTGGGACAGGGGGCTTACGAGCAGTACTTC
V gene: TRBV27; D gene: TRBD2; J gene: TRBJ2-5; clone size: many; CDR3 protein: CASSPTPSGQETQYF; CDR3 DNA: TGTGCCAGCAGTCCCACCCCTAGCGGCCAAGAGACCCAGTACTTC
V gene: TRBV27; D gene: TRBD1; J gene: TRBJ2-7; clone size: many; CDR3 protein: CASSSFPPGQGYEQYF; CDR3 DNA: TGTGCCAGCAGTTCCTTTCCCCCGGGACAGGGTTACGAGCAGTACTTC
V gene: TRBV20-1; D gene: .; J gene: TRBJ1-1; clone size: many; CDR3 protein: CSAIFRGPDTEAFF; CDR3 DNA: TGCAGTGCTATTTTCCGGGGGCCGGACACTGAAGCTTTCTTT
V gene: TRBV30; D gene: .; J gene: TRBJ2-5; clone size: many; CDR3 protein: CAWSEAALGTQYF; CDR3 DNA: TGTGCCTGGAGTGAGGCTGCCCTCGGGACCCAGTACTTC
V gene: TRBV5-5; D gene: .; J gene: TRBJ2-6; clone size: few; CDR3 protein: CASTLGGLSGANVLTF; CDR3 DNA: TGTGCCAGCACCCTTGGAGGCCTCTCTGGGGCCAACGTCCTGACTTTC
V gene: TRBV2; D gene: .; J gene: TRBJ1-5; clone size: once; CDR3 protein: CASSVDGGTPQPQHF; CDR3 DNA: TGTGCCAGCAGTGTAGATGGAGGTACCCCACAGCCCCAGCATTTT
V gene: TRBV27; D gene: TRBD2; J gene: TRBJ2-1; clone size: many; CDR3 protein: CASSLSGSEQFF; CDR3 DNA: TGTGCCAGCAGTTTGAGCGGGAGTGAGCAGTTCTTC
V gene: TRBV18; D gene: .; J gene: TRBJ1-4; clone size: few; CDR3 protein: CASSRSWDDILFF; CDR3 DNA: TGTGCCAGCTCGCGTAGTTGGGACGATATACTGTTTTTT
V gene: TRBV24-1; D gene: .; J gene: TRBJ2-3; clone size: many; CDR3 protein: CATSDRRLLRTDTQYF; CDR3 DNA: TGTGCCACCAGTGATCGTCGGCTGTTACGGACAGATACGCAGTATTTT
V gene: TRBV11-2; D gene: .; J gene: TRBJ2-7; clone size: many; CDR3 protein: CASSLSISTGGAYEQYF; CDR3 DNA: TGTGCCAGCAGCTTAAGTATATCGACCGGAGGTGCCTACGAGCAGTACTTC
V gene: TRBV30; D gene: .; J gene: TRBJ2-7; clone size: many; CDR3 protein: CAWKASAYEQYF; CDR3 DNA: TGTGCCTGGAAAGCCAGCGCCTACGAGCAGTACTTC
V gene: TRBV19; D gene: TRBD2; J gene: TRBJ2-2; clone size: .; CDR3 protein: CATSQRGRVGELFF; CDR3 DNA: TGTGCGACATCCCAGCGGGGGAGGGTCGGGGAGCTGTTTTTT
V gene: TRBV6-1; D gene: TRBD2; J gene: TRBJ2-3; clone size: .; CDR3 protein: CASSEAGGSTDTQYF; CDR3 DNA: TGTGCCAGCAGTGAAGCGGGAGGGTCCACAGATACGCAGTATTTT
V gene: TRBV6-2/TRBV6-3; D gene: TRBD1; J gene: TRBJ2-1; clone size: many; CDR3 protein: CASTKQGQYNEQFF; CDR3 DNA: TGTGCCAGCACCAAACAGGGGCAGTACAATGAGCAGTTCTTC
V gene: TRBV5-1; D gene: TRBD1; J gene: TRBJ2-5; clone size: many; CDR3 protein: CASSLAGGFETQYF; CDR3 DNA: TGCGCCAGCAGCTTGGCAGGGGGCTTTGAGACCCAGTACTTC